The rows below give T cell receptor beta chains drawn from one sample of a study of T-cell memory formation after mild COVID-19. Each CDR3 protein gets one entry after TCRdb re-called the 5' RACE reads with MiXCR. The table includes approximately 200,000 distinct CDR3 sequences, about a sixth detected once. Sequencing was performed on PBMCs or a T cell subset sorted from them (not recorded which). The receptors shown here come from an adult woman who had mild COVID-19 (a few samples of this study predate the infection). Cell type and time point are not known. Each CDR3 is given with its conserved first and last residue. A D gene is named only where the DNA matches it firmly. Size tells how often a clone was seen (once, few, many) or the class of an expanded clone, and some rows leave it out.

TRBV9	TRBJ2-1	.	few	TGTGCCAGCAGCGGGGGAGTCGATGAGCAGTTCTTC	CASSGGVDEQFF
TRBV9	TRBJ2-1	.	few	TGTGCCAGCAGCGTAGACGGGAGAGGAGTTCACAATGAGCAGTTCTTC	CASSVDGRGVHNEQFF
TRBV3-1	TRBJ2-3	TRBD2	.	TGTGCCAGCAGCCAAGCAGCGGGGACTAGCACAGATACGCAGTATTTT	CASSQAAGTSTDTQYF
TRBV18	TRBJ2-3	TRBD2	.	TGTGCCAGCTCACCCCTCGCTAGCGGGGGGGCCAAAGATACGCAGTATTTT	CASSPLASGGAKDTQYF
TRBV4-3	TRBJ2-3	.	few	TGCGCCAGCAGCCAAGAAAGGGTAACAGATACGCAGTATTTT	CASSQERVTDTQYF
TRBV20-1	TRBJ1-5	.	few	TGCAGTGCTAGAGGGCAGGCGATCCTTAGCAATCAGCCCCAGCATTTT	CSARGQAILSNQPQHF
TRBV30	TRBJ1-4	.	.	TGTGCCTGGAACCAGGGGTATAATGAAAAACTGTTTTTT	CAWNQGYNEKLFF
TRBV2	TRBJ1-1	.	few	TGTGCCAGCACCCTGACAGGGAACACTGAAGCTTTCTTT	CASTLTGNTEAFF
TRBV6-5	TRBJ2-2	TRBD1	few	TGTGCCAGCAGTTACTCGGACAGGGCGAACACCGGGGAGCTGTTTTTT	CASSYSDRANTGELFF
TRBV4-2	TRBJ2-7	.	few	TGTGCCAGCAGCCCCGGTTGGGTAGCGACCGTCTACGAGCAGTACTTC	CASSPGWVATVYEQYF
TRBV12-3/TRBV12-4	TRBJ2-5	TRBD1	.	TGTGCCAGCAGTCCCAGACAGGGGGCGATTGAGACCCAGTACTTC	CASSPRQGAIETQYF
TRBV24-1	TRBJ1-1	TRBD1	.	TGTGCCACCAGCGCGGCGGGGACAGGCTTTGCCACTGAAGCTTTCTTT	CATSAAGTGFATEAFF
TRBV6-4	TRBJ2-4	.	few	TGTGCCAGCAGTGACAAGGGGTTACAAGCCAAAAACATTCAGTACTTC	CASSDKGLQAKNIQYF
TRBV7-8	TRBJ2-3	.	few	TGTGCCAGCAGCTTTGGCGGGGTCGGAGATACGCAGTATTTT	CASSFGGVGDTQYF
TRBV6-5	TRBJ1-6	TRBD1	few	TGTGCCAGCAGTTACGGTGACAGGGCTGATTCACCCCTCCACTTT	CASSYGDRADSPLHF
TRBV4-1	TRBJ2-1	TRBD2	few	TGCGCCAGCAGCCAACCCCCTAGCGGGGTTTACAATGAGCAGTTCTTC	CASSQPPSGVYNEQFF
TRBV12-3/TRBV12-4	TRBJ2-1	TRBD2	many	TGTGCCAGCAGCCAATGGGGCGGGGGCTACAATGAGCAGTTCTTC	CASSQWGGGYNEQFF
TRBV18	TRBJ1-1	TRBD1	.	TGTGCCAGCCGACAGGGGGTGGACACTGAAGCTTTCTTT	CASRQGVDTEAFF
TRBV12-3/TRBV12-4	TRBJ1-5	.	few	TGTGCCAGCAGGGGGGCCGGGACATCTAATCAGCCCCAGCATTTT	CASRGAGTSNQPQHF
TRBV7-6	TRBJ2-3	.	many	TGTGCCAGCAGCTTAGACCACCTTAGCACAGATACGCAGTATTTT	CASSLDHLSTDTQYF
TRBV5-1	TRBJ2-7	TRBD1	.	TGCGCCAGCAGCGCGAAGACAGGGACCTACGAGCAGTACTTC	CASSAKTGTYEQYF
TRBV4-1	TRBJ2-7	TRBD1	.	TGCGCCAGCAGCTCACGGACAGGGCCGTTGGGCGAGCAGTACTTC	CASSSRTGPLGEQYF
TRBV7-9	TRBJ1-2	.	.	TGTGCCAGCAGCTTAGAATCGACCCAGGGCCTAAACTATGGCTACACCTTC	CASSLESTQGLNYGYTF
TRBV18	TRBJ2-7	.	.	TGTGCCAGCTCACCAGTCAGCTCCTACGAGCAGTACTTC	CASSPVSSYEQYF
TRBV10-3	TRBJ2-6	TRBD1	few	TGTGCCATCAGTTCTGGACTGGGGACAGGCGGGTTTATGAGGGCCAACGTCCTGACTTTC	CAISSGLGTGGFMRANVLTF
TRBV6-1	TRBJ1-6	.	.	TGTGCCAGCAGTGAAGATCAGGGTTTCAATTCACCCCTCCACTTT	CASSEDQGFNSPLHF
TRBV29-1	TRBJ2-2	.	few	TGCAGCGTTGAAGGGGGGAACACCGGGGAGCTGTTTTTT	CSVEGGNTGELFF
TRBV20-1	TRBJ1-2	.	.	TGCAGTGCTAGTGGTATTGGGGGGCGCCGGGACTATGGCTACACCTTC	CSASGIGGRRDYGYTF
TRBV9	TRBJ2-7	TRBD1	.	TGCGCCAGCAGCCCACGGACAGGGACCTACGAGCAGTACTTC	CASSPRTGTYEQYF
TRBV20-1	TRBJ2-1	TRBD1	few	TGCAGTGCTGACAACCCCGGGACAGGGGTTTACAATGAGCAGTTCTTC	CSADNPGTGVYNEQFF
TRBV29-1	TRBJ2-1	.	few	TGCAGCGTTGCAGACTATCATGAGCAGTTCTTC	CSVADYHEQFF
TRBV29-1	TRBJ2-3	TRBD2	many	TGCAGCGTCCCCGAGGCCGGGACTAGCGGGAGGGATACGCAGTATTTT	CSVPEAGTSGRDTQYF
TRBV29-1	TRBJ2-3	.	.	TGCAGCGCTCGGAGCGGAACAGATACGCAGTATTTT	CSARSGTDTQYF
TRBV12-3/TRBV12-4	TRBJ2-5	TRBD2	few	TGTGCCAGCAGTTTAGAAGCGGGAGGGTTCGGGGGTGGAACCCAGTACTTC	CASSLEAGGFGGGTQYF
TRBV6-5	TRBJ1-6	.	.	TGTGCCAGCACAAATCGTGGGGGATATAATTCACCCCTCCACTTT	CASTNRGGYNSPLHF
TRBV7-2	TRBJ1-5	TRBD1	.	TGTGCCAGCAGAATTGGGACAGACAATCAGCCCCAGCATTTT	CASRIGTDNQPQHF
TRBV6-5	TRBJ1-2	.	few	TGTGCCAGCAGTTACGAGGGTGTCTATGGCTACACCTTC	CASSYEGVYGYTF
TRBV7-9	TRBJ2-3	.	many	TGTGCCAGCAGCTTCGGTCCCGAGTCGCAGTATTTT	CASSFGPESQYF
TRBV7-9	TRBJ2-5	.	.	TGTGCCAGCAGCCATGTGGCGGAGCGGGCCCAGTACTTC	CASSHVAERAQYF
TRBV24-1	TRBJ2-1	.	few	TGTGCCACCAGTGATTTGTCGGCTAGCAATGAGCAGTTCTTC	CATSDLSASNEQFF
TRBV20-1	TRBJ2-3	.	.	TGCAGTGCTATTTCAGGGTTGGCGCAGTATTTT	CSAISGLAQYF
TRBV12-3/TRBV12-4	TRBJ2-1	.	many	TGTGCCAGCAGTTTGAGTTCGGATCAGTTCTTC	CASSLSSDQFF
TRBV5-5	TRBJ2-5	.	many	TGTGCCAGCAGCCGCCAAGGGGGAGGAGGGCGAGAGACCCAGTACTTC	CASSRQGGGGRETQYF
TRBV12-3/TRBV12-4	TRBJ2-2	.	few	TGTGCCAGCAGTTTAATCAAGGTCGGGGAGCTGTTTTTT	CASSLIKVGELFF
TRBV24-1	TRBJ2-3	TRBD2	once	TGTGCCACCAGTGATTTATCGTCTAGCGGAGATACGCAGTATTTT	CATSDLSSSGDTQYF
TRBV2	TRBJ1-2	TRBD1	few	TGTGCCACCCGGCAGGGGGTGAACTATGGCTACACCTTC	CATRQGVNYGYTF
TRBV6-2/TRBV6-3	TRBJ2-1	.	.	TGTGCCAGCAGTTACGCCCCATTGGGTGAGCAGTTCTTC	CASSYAPLGEQFF
TRBV2	TRBJ1-6	.	.	TGTGCCACCCGGCTAGAACCTTATAATTCACCCCTCCACTTT	CATRLEPYNSPLHF
TRBV24-1	TRBJ2-1	TRBD1	few	TGTGCCACCACCGGGACAGACTACAATGAGCAGTTCTTC	CATTGTDYNEQFF
TRBV7-6	TRBJ2-5	.	.	TGTGCCTCCGCGCAGGGGCCCCAAGAGACCCAGTACTTC	CASAQGPQETQYF
TRBV24-1	TRBJ2-7	TRBD1	.	TGTGCCACCAGTGATTGGAGGACAGGGGGTAACGAGCAGTACTTC	CATSDWRTGGNEQYF
TRBV4-3	TRBJ2-5	TRBD2	few	TGCGCCAGCAGCCTCCTTGGGACTACACAAGAGACCCAGTACTTC	CASSLLGTTQETQYF
TRBV5-1	TRBJ1-2	.	.	TGCGCCAGCAGCTTGTTCGGCGTCTCTGGCTACACCTTC	CASSLFGVSGYTF
TRBV2	TRBJ2-5	TRBD1	few	TGTGCCAGCAGGGTACAGGGGATCCAAGAGACCCAGTACTTC	CASRVQGIQETQYF